This T cell receptor (beta chain) appears in the sequencing data of a study of pediatric ulcerative colitis. Study-wide results and limits: Repertoires came from total lymphocyte DNA, so rare subsets like regulatory T cells may be missed. Acute severe colitis showed lower rectal diversity from clonal expansions. Compared with controls, ulcerative colitis showed greater blood-rectum clone sharing.

Using immunoSEQ multiplex PCR, the repertoire was profiled, and TCRdb retains in-frame clones only, with some absent. The sample gives around 64,000 clones, about 90% of which show up once; around 3.5% is in the top ten. A remark on this clone: Its antigen is unknown.

This TCR derives from a boy between 10 and 17 years old with severe ulcerative colitis. The material sequenced was blood.

CDR3 loop: CASGGGHEQYF. The DNA for the CDR3 is TGTGCCAGCGGGGGAGGACACGAGCAGTACTTC. The chain has TRBV6-5 and TRBJ2-7, with TRBD2 as a possible D gene (6 bases). Trimming pared 8 bases from V and 5 bases from J, leaving 10 bases between. CDR1 and CDR2 (germline): MNHEY, SVGAGI. CDR3 length: 11 residues.